A single sample gave rise to the 6 T cell receptor beta chains below, sequenced in a study of OX40 agonist ivuxolimab in advanced cancers. Method: immunoSEQ multiplex PCR; TCRdb's copy keeps in-frame clones and lacks some. The sample yields some 77,000 clones, about 86% seen once. Source: CD4+ or CD8+ T cells sorted from blood, taken in a trial of the OX40 agonist ivuxolimab. The receptors come from an adult with an advanced solid tumor such as melanoma, head and neck, liver or kidney cancer.

This chain connects TRBV2 to TRBJ2-5; D is tentatively TRBD1 or TRBD2 (6 bases each). V lost 3 bases to trimming and J lost 5 bases, with 10 bases between them. The CDR3 length is 13 residues. Germline values: CDR1 SNHLY, CDR2 FYNNEI. DNA of the CDR3: TGTGCCAGCAGTGAGGGGGGCGGGGAGACCCAGTACTTC. Its translation: CASSEGGGETQYF.

V is TRBV14 and J is TRBJ2-7; no definite D call. Trimming left V 3 bases short and J 3 bases short, with 15 bases between. The CDR3 contains 15 residues. Germline lookup yields CDR1 SGHDN and CDR2 FVKESK. The CDR3 nucleotides are TGTGCCAGCAGCCAGGTGTATCAAGGGCTCTACGAGCAGTACTTC. Its protein is CASSQVYQGLYEQYF.

This chain uses TRBV6-6 with TRBJ1-6; D gene unclear. V lost 1 base to trimming and J lost 7 bases, with 5 bases between them. CDR1 is MNHNY, CDR2 SVGAGI, per germline (reference sequence). The CDR3 is made up of 13 amino acids. The CDR3 protein is CASSYFGNSPLHF. Written as DNA, the CDR3 is TGTGCCAGCAGTTACTTCGGGAATTCACCCCTCCACTTT.

V is TRBV2 and J is TRBJ1-5; TRBD1 agrees at 8 bases. This CDR3 contains 16 residues. Germline V gives CDR1 SNHLY, CDR2 FYNNEI. V dropped 8 bases and J dropped 0; count of bases not matched to a gene: 9. The CDR3 nucleotides are TGTGCCAGCTCGGGGACAGGCCTTTATAGCAATCAGCCCCAGCATTTT. Protein product: CASSGTGLYSNQPQHF.

CDR3 bases: TGTGCCAGCAGAAATGGGGGGGGGACGTACACAGATACGCAGTATTTT. Amino acid sequence: CASRNGGGTYTDTQYF. The chain couples TRBV27 to TRBJ2-3; 7 bases match TRBD2. The CDR3 consists of 16 residues. The ends lost 6 bases at V and 2 bases at J; junction bases unmatched: 11. CDR1 is MNHEY and CDR2 is SMNVEV in the germline V gene (reference sequence).

The V and J genes are TRBV14 and TRBJ2-3; no reliable D call. The CDR3 is 16 residues long. Germline loops: CDR1 SGHDN, CDR2 FVKESK. The ends were cut back, 0 bases at V and 6 bases at J, with 16 bases in the middle. The DNA for the CDR3 is TGTGCCAGCAGCCAAGATCAACTGTGGAGCATTGATACGCAGTATTTT. Amino acid sequence: CASSQDQLWSIDTQYF.